This TCR beta chain comes out of a study of blood T cell repertoires in COVID-19. Whole-study context: Acute and convalescent COVID-19 specimens originated in the United States, Italy and Spain.

Per germline, CDR1 LNHDA and CDR2 SQIVND (reference sequence). The CDR3 consists of 15 residues. Unmatched junction bases numbered 4, after V lost 1 base and J lost 8 bases. Those enrolled, adults aged roughly 18 to 95 years, came from fewer than 25 US areas. Original processing notes: For nucleated cells, counts were estimated from reference gene primer amplification. The method was immunoSEQ multiplex PCR; TCRdb's version includes in-frame clones alone and lacks a portion of them. Clone size and the V and J calls come from that table; the DNA yielded D and trimming. The sample comprises about 260,000 clones, about 82% of which are singletons, and 2% to 2.5% rests with the top ten.

Sample: PBMCs or T cells enriched from blood (not recorded which). This TCR was sampled from a woman between 50 and 59 years old who had recovered from COVID-19. V and J are TRBV19 and TRBJ2-1; 11 positions agree with TRBD2. This CDR3 reads CASSIVSGGADEQFF. DNA of the CDR3: TGTGCCAGTAGTATAGTTAGCGGGGGGGCTGATGAGCAGTTCTTC.